This T cell receptor beta chain was captured in a study of shared clonotypes between healthy human individuals. Overall study findings and caveats: Memory subsets generally showed smaller estimated richness than naive subsets did. Represented genetic and exposure-history diversity was restricted by having few donors. Among donors, sharing of clonotypes was expected to be affected by sequencing depth.

Every subset's genomic DNA went evenly onto several immunoSEQ plates. Clones were sequenced by immunoSEQ multiplex PCR, and TCRdb holds only the in-frame ones, with some missing. The sample carries more than 2,000,000 clones, around nine tenths recorded once. V lost 5 bases, J lost 2 bases, and 19 bases lay in between. The CDR3 is 16 residues long. CDR1 SEHNR and CDR2 FQNEAQ come from the germline V gene (reference sequence). Details on this clone: The antigen remains undetermined.

The chain links TRBV7-9 to TRBJ2-7, with a tentative D call TRBD1 (6 bases). The sequenced sample consisted of naive CD4+ T cells sorted from blood. Subset of the sample: CD45RA+ positively selected. This sequence was found in a man between 18 and 29 years old in good health. CDR3 region: CASSQGWSSGTYEQYF. CDR3 in DNA: TGTGCCAGCAGCCAGGGGTGGTCGTCCGGTACCTACGAGCAGTACTTC.